Shown below are 22 T cell receptor beta chains from a single sample sequenced in a study of blood T cell repertoires in COVID-19. The method was immunoSEQ multiplex PCR; TCRdb's version includes in-frame clones alone and lacks a portion of them. The sample carries about 65,000 clones, 81% recorded once. The material sequenced was peripheral blood. These receptors were obtained from an elderly man with acute or convalescent COVID-19.

The chain recombines TRBV15 with TRBJ1-1; D might be TRBD1 (5 bases). Between the trimmed V and J ends, which lost 2 bases and 4 bases, there was a span of 17 bases. Germline V gene data show CDR1 as LNHNV and CDR2 as YYDKDF (reference sequence). This CDR3 comprises 16 residues. The CDR3 sequence is CATSRNAQGFGTEAFF. The CDR3 nucleotides read TGTGCCACCAGCAGAAACGCCCAGGGATTTGGCACTGAAGCTTTCTTT.

The CDR3 nucleotides read TGTGCCAGCAGCCCTTCCCCGAACAGGGCTGAGAGAGGCACTGAAGCTTTCTTT. Translated, it gives CASSPSPNRAERGTEAFF. The rearrangement joins TRBV5-5 to TRBJ1-1; maybe TRBD1 (6 bases). CDR3 length: 18 amino acids. Trimming cost V 4 bases and J 4 bases, with 26 bases left between them. Germline V gene sequence: CDR1 SGHKS, CDR2 YYEKEE (reference sequence). The complete variable domain, with remaining parts taken from reference TRBV5-5 and TRBJ1-1, reads DAGVTQSPTHLIKTRGQQVTLRCSPISGHKSVSWYQQVLGQGPQFIFQYYEKEERGRGNFPDRFSARQFPNYSSELNVNALLLGDSALYLCASSPSPNRAERGTEAFFGQGTRLTVV.

This chain uses TRBV24-1 with TRBJ1-6; D is possibly TRBD1 (6 bases). Germline lookup yields CDR1 KGHDR and CDR2 SFDVKD. Deletions cut 9 bases from V and 6 bases from J, with 17 bases between. This CDR3 spans 15 amino acids. In DNA, the CDR3 is TGTGCCACCCAGGGAGACAGGTCCGTTAATTCACCCCTCCACTTT. Protein: CATQGDRSVNSPLHF.

The chain is built from TRBV27 and TRBJ1-2, with TRBD1 identical over 8 bases. This CDR3 contains 14 residues. CDR1 MNHEY and CDR2 SMNVEV come from the germline V gene (reference sequence). Trimming took 6 bases from V and 2 from J; bases not matched to a gene: 5. The CDR3 spells CASRGTGLNYGYTF. CDR3 DNA: TGTGCCAGCAGAGGGACAGGTTTAAACTATGGCTACACCTTC.

The chain is built from TRBV6-5 and TRBJ2-3; D is unresolved. Germline V lookup: CDR1 MNHEY, CDR2 SVGAGI. V gave up 6 bases and J gave up 4 bases, with 11 bases separating them. The CDR3 covers 13 residues. This chain's CDR3 is CASSQLVPDTQYF. CDR3 sequence (DNA): TGTGCCAGCAGCCAACTCGTCCCAGATACGCAGTATTTT.

The rearrangement joins TRBV7-9 to TRBJ1-1; D is ambiguous. Germline loops: CDR1 SEHNR, CDR2 FQNEAQ (reference sequence). This CDR3 has 17 residues. V was shortened by 5 bases and J by 4 bases, with 23 bases between the two germline ends. CDR3 in amino acids: CASSLGMLDGRGTEAFF. The CDR3 DNA sequence: TGTGCCAGCAGCCTCGGGATGCTGGACGGTCGGGGCACTGAAGCTTTCTTT.

This clone was detected only a few times. This chain uses TRBV4-1 with TRBJ1-6; D not resolved. In germline, CDR1 is MGHRA, CDR2 YSYEKL. The V end was cut by 4 bases, the J end by 4 bases, with 8 bases between. The CDR3 is made up of 14 amino acids. CDR3 DNA sequence: TGCGCCAGCAGCCTACAAAGTTATAATTCACCCCTCCACTTT. Protein sequence: CASSLQSYNSPLHF.

This rearrangement joins TRBV4-1 to TRBJ1-1, with D possibly matching TRBD1 (5 bases). Germline V gene lookup returns CDR1 MGHRA and CDR2 YSYEKL. Trimming shortened V by 1 base and J by 1 base, and 16 bases separated the two germline ends. The CDR3 sequence is 17 residues long. Here the CDR3 reads CASSQGRVWGGNTEAFF. CDR3 in DNA: TGCGCCAGCAGCCAAGGGCGGGTTTGGGGGGGGAACACTGAAGCTTTCTTT.

V is TRBV10-3 and J is TRBJ2-3; D gene ambiguous. The ends were cut back, 0 bases at V and 1 base at J, with 5 bases in the middle. CDR1 and CDR2 (germline): ENHRY, SYGVKD. This CDR3 has 14 amino acids. The CDR3 DNA is TGTGCCATCAGTGAGTCGGCTCGCACAGATACGCAGTATTTT. Its protein product is CAISESARTDTQYF.

In its sample, this clone was seen a few times. The chain has TRBV28 and TRBJ1-1; 8 nucleotides line up with TRBD1. This CDR3 is 16 amino acids long. V shed 5 bases and J 4 bases; nucleotides not matched to a gene: 12. Germline V gene lookup returns CDR1 MDHEN and CDR2 SYDVKM. Here the CDR3 DNA reads TGTGCCAGCAGTCCAACCTCAGGGGGCCGGGGCACTGAAGCTTTCTTT. Amino acid sequence: CASSPTSGGRGTEAFF. Drawing the rest from reference TRBV28 and TRBJ1-1, the complete variable domain is DVKVTQSSRYLVKRTGEKVFLECVQDMDHENMFWYRQDPGLGLRLIYFSYDVKMKEKGDIPEGYSVSREKKERFSLILESASTNQTSMYLCASSPTSGGRGTEAFFGQGTRLTVV.

This chain uses TRBV27 with TRBJ1-4, with D possibly being TRBD1 (6 bases). Trimming stripped 3 bases from V and 8 bases from J, with 16 bases between. CDR3 size: 15 residues. Per germline, CDR1 MNHEY and CDR2 SMNVEV (reference sequence). CDR3 region: CASSFAQGLGEKLFF. CDR3 DNA sequence: TGTGCCAGCAGTTTTGCACAGGGTTTAGGGGAAAAACTGTTTTTT.

This chain links TRBV2 with TRBJ1-1; 10 bases are a match to TRBD1. The CDR3 runs 15 residues. Germline CDR1 is SNHLY and CDR2 is FYNNEI. Unmatched junction bases numbered 2, after V lost 4 bases and J lost 0 bases. CDR3: CASSGQGALNTEAFF. The CDR3 DNA sequence: TGTGCCAGCAGTGGACAGGGGGCATTGAACACTGAAGCTTTCTTT.

The chain links TRBV2 to TRBJ2-2, with D uncertain. The CDR3 spans 13 residues. Trimming shortened V by 6 bases and J by 1 base, and 6 bases separated the two germline ends. Germline V gene data show CDR1 as SNHLY and CDR2 as FYNNEI. The CDR3 here is CASSPQNTGELFF. The CDR3 DNA is TGTGCCAGCAGCCCACAGAACACCGGGGAGCTGTTTTTT.

With regard to this clone: At one end, the junction sequence differs from germline, possibly due to a read error. The chain has TRBV18 and TRBJ2-2; 7 positions match TRBD1. The CDR3 has 17 residues. Germline-derived CDR1 and CDR2 are KGHSH and LQKENI. The chain's CDR3 is CASSSPTQGANTGELFF. The CDR3 region has the DNA TGTGCCAGCTCATCACCCACCCAGGGGGCGAACACCGGGGAGCTGTTTTTT.

In its sample, this clone was seen once. The chain recombines TRBV6-2 or TRBV6-3 with TRBJ2-1, with 8 bases that match TRBD1. V trimming: 5 bases; J trimming: 4 bases; junction bases outside the gene matches: 4. The CDR3 is 14 residues long. Germline loops: CDR1 MNHEY, CDR2 SVGEGT. CDR3 in DNA: TGTGCCAGCAGTCCCCGGACAGGGTACAATGAGCAGTTCTTC. Translating it yields CASSPRTGYNEQFF.

CDR3 residues: CASSSPTGDSGANVLTF. As DNA, the CDR3 is TGTGCCAGCAGTTCACCGACGGGAGACTCTGGGGCCAACGTCCTGACTTTC. The chain employs TRBV27 and TRBJ2-6, with TRBD2 as a possible D gene (6 bases). The CDR3 is 17 amino acids. From germline, CDR1 is MNHEY and CDR2 SMNVEV (reference sequence). The V and J ends lost 4 bases and 0 bases respectively, with 13 bases between them. The full variable domain, with the rest looked up from reference TRBV27 and TRBJ2-6, is EAQVTQNPRYLITVTGKKLTVTCSQNMNHEYMSWYRQDPGLGLRQIYYSMNVEVTDKGDVPEGYKVSRKEKRNFPLILESPSPNQTSLYFCASSSPTGDSGANVLTFGAGSRLTVL.

The rearrangement uses TRBV7-8 and TRBJ2-7; D is possibly TRBD1 (6 bases). The CDR3 loop spans 12 amino acids. Germline CDR1 reads SGHVS; CDR2 reads FQNEAQ. Trimming pared 6 bases from V and 5 bases from J, leaving 11 bases between. As DNA, the CDR3 is TGTGCCAGCAGTCAGTACAGGGACGAGCAGTACTTC. It yields the protein CASSQYRDEQYF.

This clone has only one observation. This sequence joins TRBV18 and TRBJ1-1; unclear D gene. Germline CDR1 reads KGHSH; CDR2 reads LQKENI. The V gene lost 3 bases and the J gene lost 4 bases, with 15 bases spanning the gap. The CDR3 is made up of 15 amino acids. CDR3 coding DNA: TGTGCCAGCTCACCCCTCGCGGGGAGCGGCACTGAAGCTTTCTTT. It is translated as CASSPLAGSGTEAFF.

The chain is built from TRBV9 and TRBJ2-5; D is possibly TRBD2 (6 bases). The CDR3 runs 14 residues. Germline-derived CDR1 and CDR2 are SGDLS and YYNGEE. The V and J ends lost 4 bases and 5 bases respectively, with 15 bases between them. For the CDR3, the DNA is TGTGCCAGCAGCACCGGGACTTCGAGGGAGACCCAGTACTTC. It is translated as CASSTGTSRETQYF. Supplemented by reference TRBV9 and TRBJ2-5, the full variable domain reads DSGVTQTPKHLITATGQRVTLRCSPRSGDLSVYWYQQSLDQGLQFLIQYYNGEERAKGNILERFSAQQFPDLHSELNLSSLELGDSALYFCASSTGTSRETQYFGPGTRLLVL.

Only one count was recorded for this clone. The V gene is TRBV9, the J gene TRBJ1-1; the match to TRBD1 covers 7 bases. CDR3 length: 15 amino acids. CDR1 is SGDLS and CDR2 is YYNGEE in the germline V gene. V shed 3 bases, J shed 1 base, and the junction held 6 bases outside the gene matches. As DNA, the CDR3 is TGTGCCAGCAGCGGATACAGGGGAAGGAACACTGAAGCTTTCTTT. It codes for CASSGYRGRNTEAFF.

Turning to this clone: The junction departs from the called germline gene at one end, perhaps through a read error. V and J are TRBV7-7 and TRBJ2-5; no clear D gene. The germline V gene has CDR1 SSHAT and CDR2 FNYEAQ (reference sequence). This CDR3 has 14 amino acids. DNA of the CDR3: TGTGCTAGCAGCTCTATGGGCCCCCGGGAGACCCAGTACTTC. The encoded protein is CASSSMGPRETQYF.

The V and J genes are TRBV11-1 and TRBJ2-1; 10 nucleotides match TRBD1. CDR3 length: 15 residues. Germline CDR1 SGHAT, CDR2 FQDESV (reference sequence). Losses at the gene ends were 5 bases for V and 5 bases for J; bases not matched to a gene: 6. For the CDR3, the DNA is TGTGCCAGCAGCCCCCGGGACAGGGGTAACAATGAGCAGTTCTTC. Protein: CASSPRDRGNNEQFF.